This T cell receptor (beta chain) was sequenced in a study of patients and donors after allogeneic stem cell transplantation. TCRdb re-called the RT-PCR reads through MiXCR, storing one row per CDR3 protein. The sample yields 85,000 to 90,000 distinct CDR3 sequences, around 49% seen once. This clonotype was observed a few times. Sequencing was carried out using blood, either unsorted or a sorted T cell fraction (not recorded which). This sequence was found in a human donor who was either an allogeneic HSCT recipient or a stem cell or donor lymphocyte infusion donor (not recorded which). It is not recorded whose cells these are; they may come from a transplant donor.

The CDR3 loop is CSARGPGSPSTDTQYF. CDR3 coding DNA: TGCAGTGCTAGAGGGCCAGGGAGCCCTAGCACAGATACGCAGTATTTT. J is TRBJ2-3 and V is TRBV20-1; the D call may be TRBD1 or TRBD2 (5 bases each). Germline-derived CDR1 and CDR2 are DFQATT and SNEGSKA (reference sequence). The V end lost 1 base, the J end lost 0 bases, and 14 bases lay between the germline ends. This CDR3 region has 16 residues.